A single sample is the source of the 14 T cell receptor beta chains below, sequenced in a study of lymphopenia after photon versus proton radiotherapy. The protocol was immunoSEQ multiplex PCR, while the TCRdb copy is restricted to in-frame clones and leaves out a portion. The repertoire includes 65,000 to 90,000 clones, 85% to 95% of them detected once, and 2.2% sits in the top ten. This specimen was peripheral blood, taken from a patient treated with photon-based radiotherapy. These receptor sequences come from a woman in her 40s with cholangiocarcinoma.

The chain has TRBV4-3 and TRBJ1-1; a weak D match, TRBD1 (5 bases). Per the germline V gene, CDR1 is LGHNA and CDR2 is YSLEER. The CDR3 has 16 residues. The V gene lost 0 bases and the J gene lost 0 bases, with 11 bases spanning the gap. This CDR3 is CASSQDPVGVNTEAFF. DNA of the CDR3: TGCGCCAGCAGCCAAGACCCGGTGGGGGTGAACACTGAAGCTTTCTTT.

V and J are TRBV6-5 and TRBJ2-7; TRBD1 might be the D (5 bases). With 5 bases removed from V and 3 bases from J, the gap between germline ends came to 14 bases. CDR3 size: 14 residues. Looked up from germline, CDR1 is MNHEY and CDR2 is SVGAGI. CDR3 sequence reads: CASSLQGMGYEQYF. CDR3 nucleotide sequence: TGTGCCAGCAGTCTCCAGGGAATGGGCTACGAGCAGTACTTC.

The J gene is TRBJ1-1, the V gene TRBV28; D gene unclear. This CDR3 has 11 residues. CDR1 is MDHEN, CDR2 SYDVKM, per germline. Trimming pared 3 bases from V and 4 bases from J, leaving 3 bases between. CDR3 sequence: CASSFPTEAFF. The CDR3 nucleotides are TGTGCCAGCAGTTTTCCCACTGAAGCTTTCTTT.

The rearrangement links TRBV10-3 to TRBJ2-5, with D perhaps matching TRBD1 (6 bases). The CDR3 extends over 13 amino acids. CDR1 ENHRY and CDR2 SYGVKD come from the germline V gene. The ends were cut back, 7 bases at V and 1 base at J, with 10 bases in the middle. The CDR3 region is CAIKGGSQETQYF. CDR3 bases: TGTGCCATCAAAGGGGGATCCCAAGAGACCCAGTACTTC.

The chain employs TRBV10-2 and TRBJ1-1; no reliable D call. V was clipped by 10 bases and J by 2 bases, with 14 bases between them. This CDR3 has 13 amino acids. The germline V gene encodes CDR1 WSHSY and CDR2 SAAADI. This CDR3 is CATSPSRNTEAFF. CDR3 DNA: TGCGCCACCTCCCCCTCTCGAAACACTGAAGCTTTCTTT.

The chain is built from TRBV4-1 and TRBJ1-2; a possible D gene is TRBD1 (6 bases). This CDR3 is built from 13 residues. CDR1 and CDR2 from the germline V gene are MGHRA and YSYEKL. V was pared by 8 bases and J by 8 bases, with 18 bases between. The CDR3: CASGQPLFVGYTF. The CDR3 bases are TGCGCCAGCGGACAGCCTTTATTCGTCGGCTACACCTTC.

The chain is built from TRBV6-5 and TRBJ2-1; 8 bases are a match to TRBD2. Per germline, CDR1 MNHEY and CDR2 SVGAGI. Unmatched junction bases numbered 6, after V lost 1 base and J lost 7 bases. The CDR3 runs to 15 residues. CDR3 loop: CASSYYGGEGNEQFF. The CDR3 region has the DNA TGTGCCAGCAGTTACTACGGGGGGGAAGGGAATGAGCAGTTCTTC.

This clone was seen only once. The chain employs TRBV7-8 and TRBJ2-7; TRBD1 agrees at 8 bases. With V trimmed by 5 bases and J by 2 bases, 5 bases remained unmatched. The CDR3 is 14 residues long. CDR1 and CDR2 from the germline V gene are SGHVS and FQNEAQ. The CDR3 sequence: CASSGRTGPYEQYF. The CDR3 nucleotides read TGTGCCAGCAGCGGCAGGACAGGGCCCTACGAGCAGTACTTC.

This chain joins TRBV18 and TRBJ2-6, with TRBD2 as a possible D gene (6 bases). Germline CDR1 and CDR2: KGHSH and LQKENI. Trimming stripped 3 bases from V and 5 bases from J, with 17 bases between. The CDR3 consists of 17 residues. The CDR3 spells CASSPPGRRGWANVLTF. The CDR3 coding sequence is TGTGCCAGCTCACCGCCAGGACGGAGGGGTTGGGCCAACGTCCTGACTTTC.

The V gene is TRBV10-3, the J gene TRBJ2-1; 13 bases are shared with TRBD2. CDR1 ENHRY and CDR2 SYGVKD come from the germline V gene. Trimming at V came to 8 bases and at J to 10 bases, leaving 20 bases not matched to a gene. This CDR3 comprises 18 residues. The CDR3 DNA follows: TGTGCCATCGAGGGCGCCCGGGGGACTAGCGGGGACCGAGGGGAGCAGTTCTTC. Translation gives CAIEGARGTSGDRGEQFF.

CDR3 bases: TGTGCCAGCAGCACCCTGAACCCGAACACTGAAGCTTTCTTT. Protein product: CASSTLNPNTEAFF. V is TRBV6-5 and J is TRBJ1-1; D is unresolved. The germline V gene encodes CDR1 MNHEY and CDR2 SVGAGI. V was cut by 6 bases and J by 1 base, with 12 bases left in between. The CDR3 covers 14 residues.

The chain uses TRBV7-3 and TRBJ2-7; D might be TRBD1 (5 bases). CDR3 length equals 13 residues. Deletions cut 5 bases from V and 6 bases from J, with 14 bases between. CDR1 SGHTA and CDR2 FQGTGA come from the germline V gene. This CDR3 is CASSQQGRSEQYF. CDR3 DNA sequence: TGTGCCAGCAGCCAGCAGGGTCGGTCCGAGCAGTACTTC.

The chain couples TRBV7-9 to TRBJ2-1, with D unclear. With 4 bases removed from V and 9 bases from J, the gap between germline ends came to 7 bases. The CDR3 contains 11 residues. From germline, CDR1 is SEHNR and CDR2 FQNEAQ (reference sequence). CDR3 protein: CASSSGSEQFF. DNA of the CDR3: TGTGCCAGCAGCTCCGGGTCTGAGCAGTTCTTC.

The rearrangement links TRBV9 to TRBJ2-2, with 7 bases fitting TRBD2. This CDR3 has 16 residues. Looked up from germline, CDR1 is SGDLS and CDR2 is YYNGEE. V trimming: 0 bases; J trimming: 7 bases; junction bases outside the gene matches: 9. The CDR3, as DNA: TGTGCCAGCAGCGTAGGTAGTAGCGGGCGTAACGGGGAGCTGTTTTTT. The encoded protein is CASSVGSSGRNGELFF.